Below, 25 T cell receptor beta chains from the same sample are listed, as sequenced in a study of cytomegalovirus exposure and HLA in healthy donors (dated by TCRdb to 2016 to 2017). Preparation of the library involved the immunoSEQ multiplex PCR assay. A mixture of 60 forward primers for TCR Vbeta segments and 13 reverse primers for TCR Jbeta segments was used in the multiplex PCR. TCRdb took this table from immuneACCESS and kept in-frame rearrangements with V and J called. Such tables lack part of the clones; where checked against another copy, unresolved V genes explain under half of the gap, and the rest is unexplained. Present in this sample are 200,000 to 300,000 clones, 84% of which were seen just once. The top ten constitute roughly 2% of the sample. Sequenced sample: PBMCs. These receptors were obtained from a woman aged 35 to 49 in good health and CMV-seropositive.

The CDR3 DNA reads TGTGCCAGCTCACCGTTTTCTAGCGGTTTGACCGAGACCCAGTACTTC. Residues: CASSPFSSGLTETQYF. The chain has TRBV18 and TRBJ2-5, with 7 bases fitting TRBD2. The CDR3 contains 16 residues. The junction had 12 bases not matched to a gene; V was cut back by 3 bases and J by 5 bases. Germline CDR1 KGHSH, CDR2 LQKENI.

The V gene is TRBV4-3, the J gene TRBJ1-1, with D unresolved. Germline-derived CDR1 and CDR2 are LGHNA and YSLEER. The CDR3 sequence is 14 residues long. Trimming removed 3 bases at V and 3 bases at J, with 11 bases between. In DNA form, the CDR3 reads TGCGCCAGCAGCCAGTCGGTCGTATACACTGAAGCTTTCTTT. Translating gives CASSQSVVYTEAFF.

This chain joins TRBV27 and TRBJ2-7, with 9 positions matching TRBD1. Germline CDR1 MNHEY, CDR2 SMNVEV (reference sequence). The CDR3 is 15 residues long. V lost 6 bases and J lost 4; bases outside the gene matches: 10. The CDR3 spells CASSGAGTGSYEQYF. The DNA for the CDR3 is TGTGCCAGCAGCGGAGCCGGGACAGGGTCTTACGAGCAGTACTTC.

The gene calls are TRBV30 and TRBJ2-2, with 8 positions matching TRBD2. Germline assignment: CDR1 GTSNPN and CDR2 SVGIG (reference sequence). Trimming cost V 0 bases and J 4 bases; bases outside gene matches: 4. The CDR3 has 15 residues. DNA for the CDR3: TGTGCCTGGAGTGTATTGGGACTAGGCACCGGGGAGCTGTTTTTT. Translating gives CAWSVLGLGTGELFF. Together with reference TRBV30 and TRBJ2-2, the CDR3 gives the full variable domain: SQTIHQWPATLVQPVGSPLSLECTVEGTSNPNLYWYRQAAGRGLQLLFYSVGIGQISSEVPQNLSASRPQDRQFILSSKKLLLSDSGFYLCAWSVLGLGTGELFFGEGSRLTVL.

CDR3 DNA sequence: TGTGCCACATTAGCGGATAGCTCCTACAATGAGCAGTTCTTC. Its translation is CATLADSSYNEQFF. This chain links TRBV2 with TRBJ2-1; tentatively, D is TRBD2 (6 bases). CDR3 length equals 14 residues. Germline V gene data show CDR1 as SNHLY and CDR2 as FYNNEI. V was shortened by 10 bases and J by 0 bases, with 13 bases between the two germline ends.

The rearrangement links TRBV11-2 to TRBJ1-2; a weak D match, TRBD1 (5 bases). The CDR3 consists of 12 residues. The germline CDR1 and CDR2 sequences are SGHAT and FQNNGV. Trimming removed 5 bases from V and 7 bases from J, with 11 bases in between. The CDR3 is CASSAQGSGYTF. DNA of the CDR3: TGTGCCAGCAGCGCCCAGGGTTCTGGCTACACCTTC.

J is TRBJ1-5 and V is TRBV28, with D unclear. Germline loops: CDR1 MDHEN, CDR2 SYDVKM. V gave up 2 bases and J gave up 4 bases, with 9 bases separating them. The CDR3 totals 14 residues. DNA of the CDR3: TGTGCCAGCAGTTTACTACGAAGTAATCAGCCCCAGCATTTT. As protein: CASSLLRSNQPQHF.

The chain has TRBV6-5 and TRBJ2-7, with a weak D call TRBD2 (6 bases). Deletions cut 2 bases from V and 4 bases from J, with 12 bases between. The CDR3 loop spans 14 amino acids. Germline values: CDR1 MNHEY, CDR2 SVGAGI. The chain's CDR3 is CASSYGWGRYEQYF. In DNA form, the CDR3 reads TGTGCCAGCAGTTACGGGTGGGGGAGGTACGAGCAGTACTTC.

The sample holds one count of this clone. The chain is built from TRBV12-5 and TRBJ2-3; TRBD2 aligns across 12 bases. Germline values: CDR1 LGHNT, CDR2 FRNRAP. V gave up 1 base and J gave up 6 bases; unmatched junction bases: 5. The CDR3 has 16 residues. In DNA form, the CDR3 reads TGTGCTAGTGGTTTGGAGCTAGCGGGAGGGCGTGATACGCAGTATTTT. This translates into CASGLELAGGRDTQYF. Full variable domain (remainder filled in from reference TRBV12-5 and TRBJ2-3): DARVTQTPRHKVTEMGQEVTMRCQPILGHNTVFWYRQTMMQGLELLAYFRNRAPLDDSGMPKDRFSAEMPDATLATLKIQPSEPRDSAVYFCASGLELAGGRDTQYFGPGTRLTVL.

This clone was recorded a few times. This chain connects TRBV30 to TRBJ2-7; the D is unclear. CDR3 length: 12 amino acids. V was trimmed by 3 bases and J by 3 bases, leaving 9 bases between them. Germline V gene data show CDR1 as GTSNPN and CDR2 as SVGIG (reference sequence). In DNA, the CDR3 is TGTGCCTGGAGGGTCAGAAACTACGAGCAGTACTTC. Its translation: CAWRVRNYEQYF.

V usage is TRBV29-1 and J usage is TRBJ1-2, with a tentative D call TRBD1 (6 bases). Trimming took off 6 bases at V and 0 bases at J, with 11 bases between the two ends. Germline V gene sequence: CDR1 SQVTM, CDR2 ANQGSEA. This CDR3 region has 13 residues. CDR3 sequence (DNA): TGCAGCGTAAGAAGGGGGTCTAACTATGGCTACACCTTC. It translates to CSVRRGSNYGYTF.

The V gene is TRBV30, the J gene TRBJ1-1; 7 bases fit TRBD1. J was trimmed by 5 bases and V by 0 bases; bases with no gene match: 0. The germline CDR1 and CDR2 sequences are GTSNPN and SVGIG (reference sequence). CDR3 size: 12 residues. The CDR3 DNA follows: TGTGCCTGGAGTGTACAGGGGACTGAAGCTTTCTTT. Translation gives CAWSVQGTEAFF. Using reference TRBV30 and TRBJ1-1 for the parts outside the CDR3, the full variable domain is SQTIHQWPATLVQPVGSPLSLECTVEGTSNPNLYWYRQAAGRGLQLLFYSVGIGQISSEVPQNLSASRPQDRQFILSSKKLLLSDSGFYLCAWSVQGTEAFFGQGTRLTVV.

The chain uses TRBV19 and TRBJ1-2; 8 bases map to TRBD1. This CDR3 contains 16 residues. Germline assignment: CDR1 LNHDA and CDR2 SQIVND (reference sequence). Losses at the gene ends were 7 bases for V and 2 bases for J; bases not matched to a gene: 12. CDR3 coding DNA: TGTGCCAGTATCCGGACGTTGGACAGGGCCAACTATGGCTACACCTTC. Residues: CASIRTLDRANYGYTF.

This chain links TRBV19 with TRBJ2-2; D might be TRBD2 (6 bases). Trimming removed 3 bases at V and 2 bases at J, with 10 bases between. This CDR3 has 15 amino acids. Germline CDR1 is LNHDA and CDR2 is SQIVND (reference sequence). DNA for the CDR3: TGTGCCAGTAGTATGGGGACTCGTAACACCGGGGAGCTGTTTTTT. Protein product: CASSMGTRNTGELFF.

This clone was recorded once. The V call is TRBV18, the J call TRBJ2-2; 7 bases match TRBD2. Germline lookup yields CDR1 KGHSH and CDR2 LQKENI. The CDR3 has 15 residues. With 5 bases clipped from V and 5 bases from J, the junction kept 8 bases outside the gene matches. In DNA, the CDR3 is TGTGCCAGCTCATTCGGACTAGGAGGGACCGGGGAGCTGTTTTTT. It is translated as CASSFGLGGTGELFF.

This sequence joins TRBV6-1 and TRBJ2-3; 10 bases are shared with TRBD1. V gave up 6 bases and J gave up 3 bases; unmatched junction bases: 3. The CDR3 sequence is 14 residues long. Germline V gene sequence: CDR1 MNHNS, CDR2 SASEGT. The CDR3 DNA reads TGTGCCAGCAGGGGACAGGGGAGGACAGATACGCAGTATTTT. Translated: CASRGQGRTDTQYF.

The gene calls are TRBV5-1 and TRBJ2-7; D is possibly TRBD1 (6 bases). The ends were cut back, 0 bases at V and 3 bases at J, with 10 bases in the middle. The CDR3 has 14 residues. The germline CDR1 and CDR2 sequences are SGHRS and YFSETQ. The CDR3 bases are TGCGCCAGCAGCTTGGCCCGGGACAACTACGAGCAGTACTTC. This sequence encodes CASSLARDNYEQYF.

With respect to this clone: At one boundary the junction diverges from the germline segment, which might be a read error. The chain combines TRBV7-7 with TRBJ2-5; a possible D gene is TRBD2 (5 bases). Germline CDR1 reads SSHAT; CDR2 reads FNYEAQ (reference sequence). This CDR3 is 13 amino acids long. The CDR3 DNA reads as TGTGCTAGCAGCCCGCGGATCGAGGGGACCCAGTACTTC. Translated: CASSPRIEGTQYF.

The chain carries TRBV6-5 and TRBJ1-5; possibly TRBD1 for D (6 bases). Germline loops: CDR1 MNHEY, CDR2 SVGAGI. V was shortened by 6 bases and J by 11 bases, with 14 bases between the two germline ends. The CDR3 runs 12 residues. The CDR3 DNA follows: TGTGCCAGCAGGCCACAGGGTGGGGCCCAGCATTTT. Residues: CASRPQGGAQHF.

V gene TRBV5-6 combines with J gene TRBJ2-7, with 8 bases that match TRBD2. The V gene's germline CDR1 is SGHDT and CDR2 YYEEEE. The CDR3 consists of 14 residues. Trimming at V came to 4 bases and at J to 2 bases, leaving 5 bases not matched to a gene. CDR3 residues: CASSPGLGAYEQYF. CDR3 DNA sequence: TGTGCCAGCAGCCCGGGACTAGGAGCCTACGAGCAGTACTTC. The full variable domain, with the rest looked up from reference TRBV5-6 and TRBJ2-7, is DAGVTQSPTHLIKTRGQQVTLRCSPKSGHDTVSWYQQALGQGPQFIFQYYEEEERQRGNFPDRFSGHQFPNYSSELNVNALLLGDSALYLCASSPGLGAYEQYFGPGTRLTVT.

The genes are TRBV28 and TRBJ1-2; 10 bases match TRBD1. The length of the CDR3 is 15 residues. The V and J ends lost 5 bases and 8 bases, in that order; junction bases with no gene match: 11. Germline V lookup: CDR1 MDHEN, CDR2 SYDVKM. The CDR3: CASSPTQGQGNGYTF. CDR3 nucleotide sequence: TGTGCCAGCAGTCCTACGCAGGGACAGGGGAACGGCTACACCTTC.

The chain joins TRBV5-1 to TRBJ2-3; D is perhaps TRBD1 (5 bases). The CDR3 is made up of 12 amino acids. Germline V gene sequence: CDR1 SGHRS, CDR2 YFSETQ. The germline V and J ends were trimmed by 4 bases and 4 bases, with 7 bases remaining between them. The CDR3 spells CASSPRADTQYF. CDR3 DNA: TGCGCCAGCAGCCCCAGGGCAGATACGCAGTATTTT.

The chain employs TRBV7-2 and TRBJ2-4, with a tentative D call TRBD2 (6 bases). Between the trimmed V and J ends, which lost 4 bases and 0 bases, there was a span of 13 bases. Germline V lookup: CDR1 SGHTA, CDR2 FQGNSA. The CDR3 contains 16 residues. CDR3 in amino acids: CASSSFTAGAKNIQYF. CDR3 sequence (DNA): TGTGCCAGCAGCTCATTTACAGCGGGAGCCAAAAACATTCAGTACTTC.

V is TRBV7-9 and J is TRBJ2-7; TRBD2 matches at 10 bases. V dropped 4 bases and J dropped 6; count of bases not matched to a gene: 9. The CDR3 is 15 amino acids. The germline CDR1 and CDR2 sequences are SEHNR and FQNEAQ (reference sequence). CDR3 in amino acids: CASSSMLSGRGEQYF. The CDR3 DNA follows: TGTGCCAGCAGCTCCATGTTAAGCGGGAGGGGCGAGCAGTACTTC.

The chain employs TRBV4-1 and TRBJ2-7; 7 bases align to TRBD1. The CDR3 is made up of 14 amino acids. CDR1 and CDR2 (germline): MGHRA, YSYEKL. With V trimmed by 4 bases and J by 2 bases, 5 bases remained unmatched. As DNA, the CDR3 is TGCGCCAGCAGCCTAGGGACAGCCACCTACGAGCAGTACTTC. Translating gives CASSLGTATYEQYF.